The next 18 T cell receptor beta chains were all read from a single sample in a study of blood T cell repertoires in COVID-19 (dated by TCRdb to 2020 to 2021). Library prep was done by the immunoSEQ multiplex PCR assay. This immuneACCESS table, as held by TCRdb, lists in-frame sequences with V and J called but not all clones. Of the missing ones, under half trace to an unresolved V gene in checked studies; the others have no known cause. The sample has under 200,000 clones on record, 60% to 85% of them singletons. About 7.8% of the sample lies in the top ten. Sequenced: peripheral blood. These receptors were obtained from a man aged 55-75 years with acute or convalescent COVID-19.

This sequence joins TRBV7-3 and TRBJ2-3; unclear D gene. With 5 bases removed from V and 0 bases from J, the gap between germline ends came to 9 bases. Per the germline V gene, CDR1 is SGHTA and CDR2 is FQGTGA. CDR3 size: 14 residues. In DNA form, the CDR3 reads TGTGCCAGCAGCCCCCTCTCTAGCACAGATACGCAGTATTTT. Its translation is CASSPLSSTDTQYF.

This chain uses TRBV19 with TRBJ2-5; 7 bases line up with TRBD2. V lost 7 bases to trimming and J lost 2 bases; unmatched junction nucleotides: 7. From germline, CDR1 is LNHDA and CDR2 SQIVND (reference sequence). The CDR3 has 14 amino acids. CDR3: CASNPSGQQETQYF. The CDR3 bases are TGTGCCAGTAACCCTAGCGGCCAACAAGAGACCCAGTACTTC.

This clone has more than one count but fewer than ten. The chain employs TRBV19 and TRBJ2-1, with 12 bases that match TRBD2. Trimming removed 6 bases from V and 0 bases from J; junction bases left unmatched: 9. The CDR3 loop spans 18 amino acids. Germline values: CDR1 LNHDA, CDR2 SQIVND (reference sequence). CDR3 DNA sequence: TGTGCCAGTAGCTACGACTCGACTAGCGGGGGCTCCTACAATGAGCAGTTCTTC. Encoded protein: CASSYDSTSGGSYNEQFF.

The rearrangement links TRBV2 to TRBJ1-5; D is possibly TRBD1 (5 bases). Germline CDR1 is SNHLY and CDR2 is FYNNEI. Trimming removed 6 bases from V and 2 bases from J, with 20 bases in between. This CDR3 has 17 amino acids. For the CDR3, the DNA is TGTGCCAGCAGGGGGGGTAGGTTCGGGCTGGGCAATCAGCCCCAGCATTTT. This encodes CASRGGRFGLGNQPQHF.

This clone was recorded once. V usage is TRBV7-6 and J usage is TRBJ2-1; D might be TRBD2 (6 bases). Trimming stripped 5 bases from V and 4 bases from J, with 12 bases between. CDR3 length: 14 residues. Germline V lookup: CDR1 SGHVS, CDR2 FNYEAQ. CDR3: CASSPQAGYNEQFF. CDR3 nucleotide sequence: TGTGCCAGCAGCCCCCAGGCGGGGTACAATGAGCAGTTCTTC.

The rearrangement joins TRBV4-3 to TRBJ1-5, with D tentatively TRBD1 (6 bases). V was clipped by 1 base and J by 2 bases, with 18 bases between them. This CDR3 comprises 18 residues. Germline values: CDR1 LGHNA, CDR2 YSLEER. The CDR3 region is CASSQVAGAGGGNQPQHF. The CDR3 DNA follows: TGCGCCAGCAGCCAAGTGGCGGGGGCGGGAGGCGGCAATCAGCCCCAGCATTTT.

The V call is TRBV16, the J call TRBJ2-1; D might be TRBD1 (6 bases). V was cut by 6 bases and J by 8 bases, with 11 bases left in between. Germline CDR1 reads KGHSY; CDR2 reads FQNENV. There are 12 residues in the CDR3. DNA of the CDR3: TGTGCCAGCAGTTCACAGGGCCATGAGCAGTTCTTC. Residues: CASSSQGHEQFF.

In its sample, this clone was seen a few times. The V gene is TRBV24-1, the J gene TRBJ1-1; D is unresolved. Looked up from germline, CDR1 is KGHDR and CDR2 is SFDVKD. The CDR3 length is 13 residues. V shed 6 bases and J shed 0 bases, with 7 bases lying between them. The CDR3 sequence is CATSSGMNTEAFF. DNA for the CDR3: TGTGCCACCAGTTCCGGGATGAACACTGAAGCTTTCTTT.

This clone came up a few times. The chain uses TRBV11-2 and TRBJ2-7; possibly TRBD2 for D (6 bases). Germline V lookup: CDR1 SGHAT, CDR2 FQNNGV. The CDR3 consists of 15 residues. V lost 1 base, J lost 5 bases, and 15 bases lay in between. DNA for the CDR3: TGTGCCAGCAGCTTAGCAGCGGGTAGGCTCCACGAGCAGTACTTC. Protein: CASSLAAGRLHEQYF. The variable domain in full, with the rest retrieved from reference TRBV11-2 and TRBJ2-7, is EAGVAQSPRYKIIEKRQSVAFWCNPISGHATLYWYQQILGQGPKLLIQFQNNGVVDDSQLPKDRFSAERLKGVDSTLKIQPAKLEDSAVYLCASSLAAGRLHEQYFGPGTRLTVT.

The chain has TRBV27 and TRBJ1-5; D ambiguous. The germline V gene encodes CDR1 MNHEY and CDR2 SMNVEV (reference sequence). The germline V and J ends were trimmed by 3 bases and 0 bases, with 3 bases remaining between them. The CDR3 runs 13 residues. CDR3 in DNA: TGTGCCAGCAGTTTCCATAGCAATCAGCCCCAGCATTTT. Protein: CASSFHSNQPQHF.

The sample holds a few counts of this clone. The V gene is TRBV6-5, the J gene TRBJ1-5; D not resolved. Between the trimmed V and J ends, which lost 2 bases and 6 bases, there was a span of 8 bases. This CDR3 spans 13 amino acids. Germline V gene data show CDR1 as MNHEY and CDR2 as SVGAGI. CDR3: CASSYRFGQPQHF. The CDR3 DNA sequence: TGTGCCAGCAGTTACCGGTTCGGTCAGCCCCAGCATTTT.

The chain employs TRBV14 and TRBJ1-3; no clear D. The CDR3 covers 16 residues. V gave up 1 base and J gave up 0 bases, with 10 bases separating them. Germline V lookup: CDR1 SGHDN, CDR2 FVKESK. The CDR3 region is CASSQAAGFSGNTIYF. CDR3 sequence (DNA): TGTGCCAGCAGCCAAGCCGCAGGATTCTCTGGAAACACCATATATTTT. The complete variable domain, with remaining parts taken from reference TRBV14 and TRBJ1-3, reads EAGVTQFPSHSVIEKGQTVTLRCDPISGHDNLYWYRRVMGKEIKFLLHFVKESKQDESGMPNNRFLAERTGGTYSTLKVQPAELEDSGVYFCASSQAAGFSGNTIYFGEGSWLTVV.

The chain carries TRBV4-1 and TRBJ1-6; 8 nucleotides agree with TRBD1. With V trimmed by 2 bases and J by 12 bases, 12 bases remained unmatched. Germline V gene lookup returns CDR1 MGHRA and CDR2 YSYEKL. CDR3 length equals 16 residues. The CDR3 DNA is TGCGCCAGCAGCCAATTCTCGCGCGGACAGGGCATACCCCTCCACTTT. Its protein is CASSQFSRGQGIPLHF.

The V call is TRBV9, the J call TRBJ1-3; no definite D call. Germline V gives CDR1 SGDLS, CDR2 YYNGEE. V dropped 4 bases and J dropped 2 bases, with 13 bases sitting between them. The CDR3 runs 15 residues. The CDR3 spells CASSLGGAPGNTIYF. CDR3 coding DNA: TGTGCCAGCAGCCTAGGCGGCGCCCCTGGAAACACCATATATTTT.

This clone was found once. This chain links TRBV12-5 with TRBJ1-5; 7 bases map to TRBD1. V shed 3 bases and J 8 bases; nucleotides not matched to a gene: 7. The CDR3 spans 14 residues. Germline CDR1 LGHNT, CDR2 FRNRAP. DNA of the CDR3: TGTGCTAGTGGTTTCTTAGGGGGCGGGGAGCCCCAGCATTTT. Encoded protein: CASGFLGGGEPQHF.

V and J are TRBV9 and TRBJ2-1; D remains ambiguous. Deletions cut 4 bases from V and 2 bases from J, with 13 bases between. Germline lookup yields CDR1 SGDLS and CDR2 YYNGEE. The CDR3 spans 15 residues. CDR3 nucleotides: TGTGCCAGCAGCCCCTGGGCCACCACCTACAATGAGCAGTTCTTC. It codes for CASSPWATTYNEQFF.

The rearrangement joins TRBV7-6 to TRBJ1-1; no clear D gene. Germline V gene data show CDR1 as SGHVS and CDR2 as FNYEAQ. The CDR3 loop spans 13 amino acids. V lost 3 bases and J 1 base, leaving 6 bases between the germline ends. The CDR3: CASSFARNTEAFF. Here the CDR3 DNA reads TGTGCCAGCAGCTTTGCGAGGAACACTGAAGCTTTCTTT.

The CDR3 DNA sequence: TGTGCCAGCAGTACAGGGTTAGGAGATGGCTACACCTTC. Protein sequence: CASSTGLGDGYTF. The genes are TRBV6-4 and TRBJ1-2; D perhaps matches TRBD1 (6 bases). The V end lost 5 bases, the J end lost 6 bases, and 13 bases lay between the germline ends. Germline CDR1 MRHNA, CDR2 SNTAGT. The CDR3 length is 13 residues.